This passage covers 29 T cell receptor beta chains from one sample sequenced in a study of blood T cells in healthy people across ages. The second PCR ran about 6 to 12 cycles with a sample-barcoded 5' primer and J-beta primers. Each CDR3 protein gets one entry after TCRdb re-called the 5' RACE reads with MiXCR. The sample records 500,000 to 700,000 distinct CDR3 sequences, less than 35% being singletons. The sample consisted of blood. The source of these receptors is a woman older than 75 in good health.

This clonotype was counted many times. The rearrangement links TRBV21-1 to TRBJ2-7; the table's D call TRBD1 went unverified against the DNA. TRBV21-1 is given as a pseudogene. The CDR3 is 16 residues long. CDR3: CASSLYRDRRRYEQYF. The CDR3 DNA reads as TGTGCCAGCAGCTTGTACCGGGACAGACGGAGGTACGAGCAGTACTTC.

Ten or more counts support this clonotype. It may be a read error: a sequence one base away is much more abundant. The rearrangement joins TRBV20-1 to TRBJ1-4; no clear D. The CDR3 has 12 amino acids. Germline loops: CDR1 DFQATT, CDR2 SNEGSKA (reference sequence). CDR3 nucleotides: TGCAGTGCTGAGGCCCGTAATGAAAAACGGTTTTTT. This encodes CSAEARNEKRFF.

This clonotype came up many times. The chain is built from TRBV4-2 and TRBJ2-7, with 7 bases fitting TRBD1. Unmatched junction bases numbered 10, after V lost 5 bases and J lost 0 bases. The CDR3 has 16 amino acids. Germline V lookup: CDR1 LGHNA, CDR2 YNFKEQ. CDR3 nucleotides: TGTGCCAGCAGCAATTCCCGGGACAGACGCTCCTACGAGCAGTACTTC. This codes for CASSNSRDRRSYEQYF.

This clonotype showed up many times. The chain joins TRBV12-3 or TRBV12-4 to TRBJ2-1; a weak D match, TRBD1 (5 bases). V lost 5 bases to trimming and J lost 4 bases, with 12 bases between them. This CDR3 comprises 14 residues. CDR3 loop: CASSPVDRYNEQFF. The CDR3 DNA follows: TGTGCCAGCAGTCCCGTCGACAGATACAATGAGCAGTTCTTC.

This clonotype was counted at least ten times. The V gene is TRBV7-2, the J gene TRBJ2-1; the D gene is possibly TRBD2 (7 bases). Germline lookup yields CDR1 SGHTA and CDR2 FQGNSA. The CDR3 is 15 amino acids. The V end lost 0 bases, the J end lost 2 bases, and 8 bases lay between the germline ends. The CDR3 loop reads CASSLAGGPYNEQFF. CDR3 nucleotide sequence: TGTGCCAGCAGCTTAGCGGGGGGGCCCTACAATGAGCAGTTCTTC. Combining the CDR3 with reference TRBV7-2 and TRBJ2-1 gives the whole variable domain GAGVSQSPSNKVTEKGKDVELRCDPISGHTALYWYRQSLGQGLEFLIYFQGNSAPDKSGLPSDRFSAERTGGSVSTLTIQRTQQEDSAVYLCASSLAGGPYNEQFFGPGTRLTVL.

This clonotype was counted a few times. The V gene is TRBV20-1, the J gene TRBJ1-1, with TRBD1 identical over 8 bases. The germline gives CDR1 DFQATT, CDR2 SNEGSKA (reference sequence). The CDR3 has 17 residues. Losses at the gene ends were 0 bases for V and 6 bases for J; bases not matched to a gene: 15. CDR3 amino acids: CSARDGKAGGGRAEAFF. CDR3 coding DNA: TGCAGTGCTAGAGATGGAAAGGCAGGGGGCGGTCGGGCTGAAGCTTTCTTT.

This sequence joins TRBV20-1 and TRBJ2-3; D is unclear. Germline CDR1 reads DFQATT; CDR2 reads SNEGSKA (reference sequence). The length of the CDR3 is 11 residues. V was clipped by 5 bases and J by 4 bases, with 7 bases between them. The CDR3 coding sequence is TGCAGTGCTGCTATTCCAGATACGCAGTATTTT. It encodes CSAAIPDTQYF.

There are a few counts of this clonotype. The rearrangement uses TRBV12-3 or TRBV12-4 and TRBJ1-5; 8 bases are shared with TRBD1. V shed 4 bases, J shed 7 bases, and the junction held 9 bases outside the gene matches. CDR3 length: 15 residues. The DNA of the CDR3 is TGTGCCAGCAGTTCCTCCTCAGGGGGCTGGCAGCCCCAGCATTTT. This sequence encodes CASSSSSGGWQPQHF.

The chain links TRBV18 to TRBJ1-1; no firm D call. V was clipped by 3 bases and J by 1 base, with 9 bases between them. Germline V gene sequence: CDR1 KGHSH, CDR2 LQKENI. The length of the CDR3 is 14 residues. The CDR3 DNA is TGTGCCAGCTCACCGACACGGGAGAACACTGAAGCTTTCTTT. Protein product: CASSPTRENTEAFF.

This clonotype was seen only a few times. The chain uses TRBV20-1 and TRBJ1-1; unclear D gene. V lost 2 bases to trimming and J lost 0 bases, with 13 bases between them. CDR3 length: 15 amino acids. The V gene's germline CDR1 is DFQATT and CDR2 SNEGSKA (reference sequence). Here the CDR3 DNA reads TGCAGTGCTAGATATCCGGGCCCCATGAACACTGAAGCTTTCTTT. Protein product: CSARYPGPMNTEAFF.

Regarding this clonotype: This clone may be a read error of a much larger clone one base away. This sequence joins TRBV2 and TRBJ2-7; D may match TRBD1 or TRBD2 (7 bases each). Germline CDR1 is SNHLY and CDR2 is FYNNEI. CDR3 length equals 14 residues. The CDR3 DNA reads as TGTGCCGGCAGAGGGAGGGACAGCCGATACGAGCAGTACTTC. Translation: CAGRGRDSRYEQYF.

This clonotype was detected many times. A read error is possible here, since a much larger clone lies one base away. The rearrangement joins TRBV20-1 to TRBJ2-1; 10 nucleotides line up with TRBD2. The J call may be faulty, since TRBJ2-7 better matches the DNA end. The CDR3 loop spans 18 amino acids. CDR1 is DFQATT, CDR2 SNEGSKA, per germline (reference sequence). The CDR3 here is CSARDVLAGASSYNEQYF. The CDR3 DNA reads as TGCAGTGCTAGAGATGTGCTAGCGGGGGCCTCCTCCTACAATGAGCAGTACTTC.

This clonotype was counted ten times or more. V usage is TRBV7-8 and J usage is TRBJ2-3, with 8 bases fitting TRBD1. CDR3 length: 16 residues. Trimming took 5 bases from V and 2 from J; bases not matched to a gene: 9. Looked up from germline, CDR1 is SGHVS and CDR2 is FQNEAQ. CDR3 in amino acids: CASSTRDRGPTDTQYF. CDR3 nucleotide sequence: TGTGCCAGCAGCACTCGCGACAGGGGACCCACAGATACGCAGTATTTT.

The chain couples TRBV6-6 to TRBJ2-3; either TRBD1 or TRBD2 may supply D (5 bases each). The V and J ends lost 6 bases and 0 bases respectively, with 16 bases between them. The CDR3 length is 16 residues. The germline V gene has CDR1 MNHNY and CDR2 SVGAGI (reference sequence). The CDR3 DNA reads as TGTGCCAGCAGGCCAGGGACGGCAGCTAGCACAGATACGCAGTATTTT. Encoded protein: CASRPGTAASTDTQYF.

In its sample, this clonotype was seen many times. The DNA of the CDR3 is TGTGCCAGCAGATCCCGTCTCGAGCAGTACTTC. This translates into CASRSRLEQYF. J is TRBJ2-7 and V is TRBV6-6, with no clear D. The CDR3 sequence is 11 residues long. Trimming shortened V by 6 bases and J by 6 bases, and 9 bases separated the two germline ends. The germline CDR1 and CDR2 sequences are MNHNY and SVGAGI (reference sequence).

A word on this clonotype: This may be a read error: a much more frequent sequence differs by one nucleotide. This chain connects TRBV9 to TRBJ2-7; D may be TRBD2 (5 bases). This CDR3 comprises 15 residues. CDR1 is SGDLS, CDR2 YYNGEE, per germline. V lost 3 bases, J lost 7 bases, and 20 bases lay in between. The CDR3 spells CASSADYSPYNEQYF. The CDR3 DNA follows: TGTGCCAGCAGCGCCGACTATTCCCCCTACAATGAGCAGTACTTC. Supplemented by reference TRBV9 and TRBJ2-7, the full variable domain reads DSGVTQTPKHLITATGQRVTLRCSPRSGDLSVYWYQQSLDQGLQFLIQYYNGEERAKGNILERFSAQQFPDLHSELNLSSLELGDSALYFCASSADYSPYNEQYFGPGTRLTVT.

There are a few counts of this clonotype. The chain links TRBV14 to TRBJ1-1; possibly TRBD1 for D (6 bases). The germline V and J ends were trimmed by 3 bases and 3 bases, with 14 bases remaining between them. This CDR3 has 15 residues. CDR1 SGHDN and CDR2 FVKESK come from the germline V gene. CDR3: CASSHVGGWDTEAFF. The DNA for the CDR3 is TGTGCCAGCAGCCATGTGGGGGGCTGGGACACTGAAGCTTTCTTT.

This chain connects TRBV14 to TRBJ1-4, with 8 bases identical to TRBD1. CDR1 is SGHDN and CDR2 is FVKESK in the germline V gene. This CDR3 comprises 15 residues. The V segment lost 3 bases and the J segment 6 bases; nucleotides outside the gene matches: 6. The CDR3 here is CASSQTDRAYEKLFF. Here the CDR3 DNA reads TGTGCCAGCAGCCAGACGGACAGGGCCTATGAAAAACTGTTTTTT.

The chain couples TRBV5-1 to TRBJ2-7; the D gene is possibly TRBD1 (6 bases). The V end lost 2 bases, the J end lost 5 bases, and 23 bases lay between the germline ends. Germline CDR1 reads SGHRS; CDR2 reads YFSETQ. The CDR3 totals 17 residues. CDR3 amino acids: CASSFLRATGSGNEQYF. As DNA, the CDR3 is TGCGCCAGCAGCTTTTTGAGGGCCACAGGGTCGGGTAACGAGCAGTACTTC.

This clonotype appeared many times. The chain recombines TRBV7-8 with TRBJ2-7; TRBD1 or TRBD2 may be the D gene (5 bases each). Trimming left V 5 bases short and J 4 bases short, with 21 bases between. The V gene's germline CDR1 is SGHVS and CDR2 FQNEAQ. This CDR3 contains 16 residues. The CDR3 bases are TGTGCCAGCAGCCAAGGGGCGGCGGCAGGGACGTACGAGCAGTACTTC. It specifies CASSQGAAAGTYEQYF.

The sample holds one count of this clonotype. The CDR3 bases are TGCGCCAGCAGCCAAGAGACCGGTCAAGAGACCCAGTACTTC. Protein sequence: CASSQETGQETQYF. The chain links TRBV4-1 to TRBJ2-4; D is unclear. The J call is doubtful: the DNA matches TRBJ2-5 better. The CDR3 length is 14 residues. Germline V gene data show CDR1 as MGHRA and CDR2 as YSYEKL.

This clonotype was counted many times. This chain connects TRBV7-2 to TRBJ2-1, with TRBD2 identical over 10 bases. The CDR3 covers 19 residues. CDR1 is SGHTA, CDR2 FQGNSA, per germline. The junction had 10 bases not matched to a gene; V was cut back by 0 bases and J by 2 bases. The CDR3 nucleotides are TGTGCCAGCAGCTTAGCGCGAGGGGGAGCGGGGGGGCCCTACAATGAGCAGTTCTTC. It codes for CASSLARGGAGGPYNEQFF.

CDR3 region: CASSLQTGQGAEAFF. In nucleotides, the CDR3 is TGCGCCAGCAGCTTACAGACGGGACAGGGGGCTGAAGCTTTCTTT. This chain connects TRBV5-1 to TRBJ1-1; 11 nucleotides line up with TRBD1. With V trimmed by 2 bases and J by 6 bases, 6 bases remained unmatched. This CDR3 has 15 residues. The germline CDR1 and CDR2 sequences are SGHRS and YFSETQ.

This clonotype was recorded many times. V usage is TRBV7-2 and J usage is TRBJ1-4; D gene unclear. V was clipped by 5 bases and J by 4 bases, with 14 bases between them. This CDR3 contains 15 residues. In germline, CDR1 is SGHTA, CDR2 FQGNSA. The CDR3 sequence is CASSPTGVGNEKLFF. Written as DNA, the CDR3 is TGTGCCAGCAGCCCGACCGGAGTCGGTAATGAAAAACTGTTTTTT.

This clonotype was detected only a few times. V usage is TRBV2 and J usage is TRBJ1-1; 7 bases match TRBD1. The germline V gene encodes CDR1 SNHLY and CDR2 FYNNEI. The CDR3 is 13 amino acids. V lost 8 bases, J lost 5 bases, and 8 bases stayed unmatched. The CDR3 nucleotides read TGTGCCAGCGGGGGACAGCTCTGGACTGAAGCTTTCTTT. It codes for CASGGQLWTEAFF.

This clonotype appeared a single time. Germline is not matched at one junction end, which may reflect a read error. CDR3 in DNA: TGTGCCAGCAGCTCAACTACGAACGCCGGGGAGCTGTTTTTT. It encodes CASSSTTNAGELFF. The rearrangement joins TRBV5-5 to TRBJ2-2; D remains unclear. CDR1 SGHKS and CDR2 YYEKEE come from the germline V gene (reference sequence). The CDR3 extends over 14 amino acids.

A word on this clonotype: This could be a read error, since a much larger clone is one nucleotide away. The J gene is TRBJ2-5, the V gene TRBV12-3 or TRBV12-4; 10 bases agree with TRBD2. There are 17 residues in the CDR3. The CDR3 sequence: CASGLGSGGVVRETQYF. The CDR3 coding sequence is TGTGCCAGCGGTTTGGGGAGCGGGGGGGTTGTTAGGGAGACCCAGTACTTC.

This clonotype was detected many times. The V call is TRBV6-5, the J call TRBJ1-6, with D perhaps matching TRBD1 (5 bases). Germline V CDR1 and CDR2: MNHEY, SVGAGI. Deletions cut 4 bases from V and 4 bases from J, with 11 bases between. This CDR3 has 15 residues. The CDR3 loop is CASSWDRRYNSPLHF. The CDR3 nucleotides read TGTGCCAGCAGTTGGGACCGAAGATATAATTCACCCCTCCACTTT.

This chain uses TRBV7-2 with TRBJ2-7; 7 positions match TRBD1. Trimming took 1 base from V and 10 from J; bases not matched to a gene: 13. Germline CDR1 is SGHTA and CDR2 is FQGNSA. There are 15 residues in the CDR3. CDR3 residues: CASSLGGQTPGAQYF. The CDR3 nucleotides are TGTGCCAGCAGCTTAGGGGGACAGACACCCGGGGCCCAGTACTTC. Full variable domain (outside the CDR3, taken from reference TRBV7-2 and TRBJ2-7): GAGVSQSPSNKVTEKGKDVELRCDPISGHTALYWYRQSLGQGLEFLIYFQGNSAPDKSGLPSDRFSAERTGGSVSTLTIQRTQQEDSAVYLCASSLGGQTPGAQYFGPGTRLTVT.